A selection of T cell receptor beta chains follows, all from one sample in a study of blood T cells in healthy people across ages. TCRdb used MiXCR to reprocess the 5' RACE reads, holding one entry per CDR3 protein. The data contain some 900,000 distinct CDR3 sequences, under 50% of them seen just once; the ten biggest clones take up 10% to 15%. The sequenced sample consisted of blood. Receptors originate from a man aged 25-45 years in good health. Both conserved end residues are part of each CDR3. The order of the fields is J gene, clone size, D gene, CDR3 length, V gene, CDR3 protein, CDR3 DNA. D genes are given only for firm matches. Size values are once, few and many counts, or a class for expanded clones, and some rows have none.

TRBJ2-3 . . 16 TRBV9 CASSPSTEILTDTQYF TGTGCCAGCAGCCCGTCGACAGAAATATTGACAGATACGCAGTATTTT
TRBJ2-1 . . 12 TRBV29-1 CSVEPGSNEQFF TGCAGCGTTGAACCGGGGTCTAATGAGCAGTTCTTC
TRBJ1-5 once . 13 TRBV19 CASSGQRDQPQHF TGTGCCAGTAGTGGCCAGAGGGACCAGCCCCAGCATTTT
TRBJ1-2 . . 14 TRBV4-3 CASSQEPGHRTDTF TGCGCCAGCAGCCAGGAACCGGGCCACAGGACCGACACCTTC
TRBJ1-1 . TRBD1 14 TRBV10-3 CAISFRQGQTEAFF TGTGCCATCAGCTTTCGACAGGGGCAGACTGAAGCTTTCTTT
TRBJ2-1 . . 11 TRBV28 CASTIGREQFF TGTGCCAGCACCATTGGGCGTGAGCAGTTCTTC
TRBJ2-6 . . 14 TRBV5-1 CASTSASGANVLTF TGCGCCAGCACCTCGGCCTCTGGGGCCAACGTCCTGACTTTC
TRBJ1-6 . TRBD1 15 TRBV6-1 CASSSGTGASSPLHF TGTGCCAGCAGTTCAGGGACAGGGGCAAGTTCACCCCTCCACTTT
TRBJ2-1 . . 15 TRBV6-2/TRBV6-3 CASSVKHRSINEQFF TGTGCCAGCAGTGTGAAGCACCGTTCCATCAATGAGCAGTTCTTC
TRBJ2-2 . . 12 TRBV11-2 CASSLGEGELFF TGTGCCAGCAGCTTAGGAGAGGGGGAGCTGTTTTTT
TRBJ1-5 . TRBD1 13 TRBV19 CASSIQGGQPQHF TGTGCCAGTAGTATCCAGGGGGGTCAGCCCCAGCATTTT
TRBJ2-5 . . 12 TRBV29-1 CSVVLGGETQYF TGCAGCGTTGTACTAGGGGGGGAGACCCAGTACTTC
TRBJ2-1 many TRBD2 15 TRBV3-1 CASSQLRGGGNEQFF TGTGCCAGCAGCCAATTGCGGGGGGGTGGTAATGAGCAGTTCTTC
TRBJ2-1 . . 14 TRBV12-3/TRBV12-4 CASSLARLNNEQFF TGTGCCAGCAGTTTAGCGCGTTTGAACAATGAGCAGTTCTTC
TRBJ1-4 . TRBD1 15 TRBV6-6 CASSYVGQADEKLFF TGTGCCAGCAGTTACGTGGGACAGGCCGATGAAAAACTGTTTTTT
TRBJ2-7 . TRBD2 13 TRBV27 CASGGVGDYEQYF TGTGCCAGCGGGGGGGTAGGGGATTACGAGCAGTACTTC
TRBJ1-2 few . 12 TRBV7-9 CASSLNIDGYTF TGTGCCAGCAGCTTGAACATCGATGGCTACACCTTC
TRBJ2-3 . TRBD1 16 TRBV4-3 CASSQDDRGLLDTQYF TGCGCCAGCAGCCAGGACGACAGGGGGCTATTAGATACGCAGTATTTT
TRBJ2-1 few TRBD1 17 TRBV6-5 CASSYSPQGIAYNEQFF TGTGCCAGCAGTTACTCCCCACAGGGGATAGCCTACAATGAGCAGTTCTTC
TRBJ2-5 . TRBD1 15 TRBV30 CAWSPGQGILQTQYF TGTGCCTGGAGTCCTGGACAGGGGATTTTGCAGACCCAGTACTTC
TRBJ2-5 few . 11 TRBV29-1 CSVLYQETQYF TGCAGCGTTCTTTACCAAGAGACCCAGTACTTC
TRBJ2-3 . TRBD2 15 TRBV6-5 CASSRSGGPGDTQYF TGTGCCAGCAGTCGTAGCGGGGGGCCTGGAGATACGCAGTATTTT
TRBJ1-5 few . 12 TRBV28 CASSLLYQPQHF TGTGCCAGCAGTTTATTATATCAGCCCCAGCATTTT